This record concerns one TCR beta chain sequence. The data originate from a study of OX40 agonist ivuxolimab in advanced cancers. Study in general: Partial responses were observed in three patients, of whom one had hepatocellular carcinoma and two had cutaneous melanoma.

Some clones are missing from TCRdb's copy, which holds only in-frame ones; the method was immunoSEQ multiplex PCR. Seen here are roughly 80,000 clones, 86% observed once, and the top ten hold approximately 7%. The CDR3 is 18 amino acids. V shed 3 bases and J shed 1 base, with 16 bases lying between them. The germline V gene encodes CDR1 MNHEY and CDR2 SMNVEV (reference sequence). The source material was CD4+ or CD8+ T cells sorted from blood, sampled in a trial of the OX40 agonist ivuxolimab. The clonotype originates from an adult with an advanced solid tumor such as melanoma, head and neck, liver or kidney cancer. The rearrangement links TRBV27 to TRBJ2-6, with D hard to call. This CDR3 is CASSFYGTPTSGANVLTF. For the CDR3, the DNA is TGTGCCAGCAGTTTTTACGGTACCCCGACATCTGGGGCCAACGTCCTGACTTTC.